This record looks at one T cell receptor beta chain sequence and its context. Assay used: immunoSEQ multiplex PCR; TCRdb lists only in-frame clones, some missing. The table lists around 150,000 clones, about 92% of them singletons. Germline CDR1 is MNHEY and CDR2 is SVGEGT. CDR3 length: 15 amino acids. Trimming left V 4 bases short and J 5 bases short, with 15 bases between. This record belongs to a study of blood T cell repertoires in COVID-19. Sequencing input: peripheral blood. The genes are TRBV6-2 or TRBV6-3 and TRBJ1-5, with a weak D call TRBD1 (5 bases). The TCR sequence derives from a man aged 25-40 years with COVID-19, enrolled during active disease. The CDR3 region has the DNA TGTGCCAGCAGTTCACAGGTTTCCCCACATCAGCCCCAGCATTTT. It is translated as CASSSQVSPHQPQHF.